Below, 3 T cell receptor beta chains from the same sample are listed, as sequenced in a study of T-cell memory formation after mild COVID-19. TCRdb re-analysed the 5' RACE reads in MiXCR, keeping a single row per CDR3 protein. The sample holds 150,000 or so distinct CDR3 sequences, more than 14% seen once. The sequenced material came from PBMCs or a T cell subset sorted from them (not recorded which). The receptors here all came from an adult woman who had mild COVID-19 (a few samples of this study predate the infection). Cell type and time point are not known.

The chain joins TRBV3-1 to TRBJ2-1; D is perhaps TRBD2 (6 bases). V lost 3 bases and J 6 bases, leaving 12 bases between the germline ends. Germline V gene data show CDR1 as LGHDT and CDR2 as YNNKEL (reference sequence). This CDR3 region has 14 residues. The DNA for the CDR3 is TGTGCCAGCAGCCACCTGGAGGGCCTCAATGAGCAGTTCTTC. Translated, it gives CASSHLEGLNEQFF.

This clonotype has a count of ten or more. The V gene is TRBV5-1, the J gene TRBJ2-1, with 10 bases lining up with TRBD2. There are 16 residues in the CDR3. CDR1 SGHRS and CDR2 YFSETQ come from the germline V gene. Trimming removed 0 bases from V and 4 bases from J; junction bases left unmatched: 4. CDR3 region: CASSLGLAGQYNEQFF. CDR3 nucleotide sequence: TGCGCCAGCAGCTTGGGACTAGCGGGCCAATACAATGAGCAGTTCTTC.

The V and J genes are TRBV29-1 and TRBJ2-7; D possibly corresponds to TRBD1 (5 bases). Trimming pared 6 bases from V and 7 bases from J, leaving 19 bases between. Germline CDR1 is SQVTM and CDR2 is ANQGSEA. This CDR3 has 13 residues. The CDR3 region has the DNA TGCAGCGTCGTAGAGACAGTCGTGGGGGAGCAGTACTTC. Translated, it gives CSVVETVVGEQYF.